These 5 T cell receptor beta chains were all obtained from the same sample, sequenced in a study of T cell responses to AZD1222 COVID-19 vaccine. The table came from immunoSEQ multiplex PCR; TCRdb's copy has only in-frame clones and leaves some out. The repertoire holds approximately 150,000 clones, approximately 89% seen once, with 2.2% in the top ten. The sequencing here drew on peripheral blood, taken on day 0 of AZD1222 vaccination. These receptors were obtained from an adult in good health.

V usage is TRBV7-2 and J usage is TRBJ1-6; no firm D call. CDR1 is SGHTA and CDR2 is FQGNSA in the germline V gene. This CDR3 region has 12 residues. Trimming pared 2 bases from V and 10 bases from J, leaving 6 bases between. The CDR3 DNA reads TGTGCCAGCAGCTTAAGGCGCTCACCCCTCCACTTT. This codes for CASSLRRSPLHF.

CDR3 in DNA: TGTGCCAGCAGTGTGAGGGACAACTCCTACGAGCAGTACTTC. This sequence encodes CASSVRDNSYEQYF. The chain links TRBV2 to TRBJ2-7; a possible D gene is TRBD1 (6 bases). The CDR3 covers 14 residues. CDR1 and CDR2 (germline): SNHLY, FYNNEI. Trimming removed 4 bases at V and 0 bases at J, with 10 bases between.

This clone was seen just once. This chain connects TRBV19 to TRBJ2-1, with 8 nucleotides matching TRBD2. Germline loops: CDR1 LNHDA, CDR2 SQIVND (reference sequence). The V and J ends lost 3 bases and 4 bases, in that order; junction bases with no gene match: 5. The CDR3 has 15 amino acids. The CDR3 here is CASSIQAGEYNEQFF. The CDR3 DNA is TGTGCCAGTAGTATTCAAGCGGGAGAATACAATGAGCAGTTCTTC.

V gene TRBV7-2 combines with J gene TRBJ1-5; 8 bases map to TRBD1. Germline V gene sequence: CDR1 SGHTA, CDR2 FQGNSA. Germline trimming cut 6 bases from V and 4 bases from J; bases unmatched to any gene: 11. CDR3 length equals 16 residues. CDR3 region: CASSSTGTGPNQPQHF. The CDR3 region has the DNA TGTGCCAGCAGTTCTACCGGGACAGGACCAAATCAGCCCCAGCATTTT.

This clone was picked up one time. The rearrangement links TRBV10-3 to TRBJ1-5; TRBD1 is a possible D gene (6 bases). Trimming removed 3 bases from V and 0 bases from J, with 9 bases in between. CDR1 and CDR2 (germline): ENHRY, SYGVKD. The CDR3 spans 15 residues. CDR3 nucleotides: TGTGCCATCAGTGAACAGGGACTTAGCAATCAGCCCCAGCATTTT. Translating gives CAISEQGLSNQPQHF.